The sequence of this TCR beta chain was determined in a study of cytomegalovirus exposure and HLA in healthy donors. Produced via immunoSEQ multiplex PCR; TCRdb's table is partial and in-frame only. The sample includes 200,000 to 250,000 clones, roughly 85% of them seen just once. This clone was counted between two and nine times. The antigen is not known. Other DNA sequences in the sample encode the same CDR3. This CDR3 contains 11 residues. V was shortened by 1 base and J by 8 bases, with 5 bases between the two germline ends. Germline CDR1 is SGHAT and CDR2 is FQNNGV. General study points: Reports credit the classifier with highly specific, highly sensitive diagnosis of cytomegalovirus status. There were a few CMV-associated chains whose specificity for CMV antigens was confirmed in vitro. Subsequent analysis showed first-cohort TCR clusters tending to co-occur in 120 or so validation repertoires.

The gene calls are TRBV11-2 and TRBJ1-2; D unresolved. The TCR was taken from a woman aged 18-29 years in good health and CMV-seronegative. Source material: PBMCs. The CDR3 protein is CASSLGGGYTF. DNA of the CDR3: TGTGCCAGCAGCTTAGGAGGGGGCTACACCTTC.